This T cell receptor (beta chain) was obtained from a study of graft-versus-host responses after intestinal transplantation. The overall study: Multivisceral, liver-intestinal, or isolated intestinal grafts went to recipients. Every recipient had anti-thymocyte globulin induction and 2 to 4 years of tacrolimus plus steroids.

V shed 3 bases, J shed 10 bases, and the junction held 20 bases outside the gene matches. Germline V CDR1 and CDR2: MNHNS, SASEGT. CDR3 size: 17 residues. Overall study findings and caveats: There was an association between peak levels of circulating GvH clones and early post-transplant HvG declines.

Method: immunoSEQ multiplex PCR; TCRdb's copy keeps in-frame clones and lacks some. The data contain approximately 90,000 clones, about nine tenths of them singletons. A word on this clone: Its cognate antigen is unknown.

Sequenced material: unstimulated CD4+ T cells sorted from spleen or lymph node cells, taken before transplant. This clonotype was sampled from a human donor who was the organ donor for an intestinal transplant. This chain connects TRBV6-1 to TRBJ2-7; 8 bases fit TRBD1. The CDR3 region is CASSETGVRERTSRQYF. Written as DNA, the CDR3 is TGTGCCAGCAGTGAGACAGGGGTCCGGGAACGAACCTCAAGACAGTACTTC.